Shown below are 31 T cell receptor beta chains from a single sample sequenced in a study of shared clonotypes between healthy human individuals (dated by TCRdb to 2020 to 2021). The method behind the library was the immunoSEQ multiplex PCR assay. Sourced from immuneACCESS, this table was stored by TCRdb with only in-frame sequences that have V and J called. A share of the clones is absent; for the studies checked, an unresolved V gene accounts for under half, and the remainder has no known explanation. The table for this sample lists over a million clones; about 75% of them were counted only once. The ten largest clones take up about 1.5% of the sample. Sequenced: memory CD4+ T cells sorted from blood. The sample's cell subset or site label is to be understood as: CD45RA-negative fraction. These receptor sequences come from a man younger than 35 in good health.

V usage is TRBV10-2 and J usage is TRBJ2-5, with TRBD2 as a possible D gene (6 bases). Trimming cost V 3 bases and J 4 bases, with 15 bases left between them. The CDR3 is 15 amino acids. The V gene's germline CDR1 is WSHSY and CDR2 SAAADI. The CDR3 DNA reads TGCGCCAGCAGTGATCTCGGAATGGGGGGAGAGACCCAGTACTTC. Protein product: CASSDLGMGGETQYF.

Concerning this clone: One end of the junction is discordant with germline, which a read error may explain. J is TRBJ2-5 and V is TRBV7-7; possible D gene TRBD1, 5 bases. This CDR3 is built from 15 residues. In germline, CDR1 is SSHAT, CDR2 FNYEAQ (reference sequence). The DNA of the CDR3 is TGTGCTAGCAGCTCGGACACCACTCGGAGAGAGACCCAGTACTTC. Amino acid sequence: CASSSDTTRRETQYF.

This chain joins TRBV4-1 and TRBJ1-5; D remains ambiguous. Trimming cost V 0 bases and J 9 bases, with 15 bases left between them. This CDR3 region has 15 residues. Germline V gene data show CDR1 as MGHRA and CDR2 as YSYEKL. CDR3 loop: CASSQDGASRRPQHF. The CDR3 DNA follows: TGCGCCAGCAGCCAAGACGGAGCCTCGCGTCGGCCCCAGCATTTT.

With respect to this clone: The same CDR3 arises from other DNA sequences in this sample as well. This chain connects TRBV18 to TRBJ1-1; no clear D gene. CDR3 length equals 13 residues. The germline gives CDR1 KGHSH, CDR2 LQKENI. The ends were cut back, 2 bases at V and 3 bases at J, with 7 bases in the middle. The CDR3 protein is CASSPYRDTEAFF. The CDR3 DNA reads as TGTGCCAGCTCACCATACAGAGACACTGAAGCTTTCTTT.

The J gene is TRBJ1-6, the V gene TRBV6-5; perhaps TRBD1 as D (5 bases). The CDR3 runs 14 residues. V was trimmed by 6 bases and J by 4 bases, leaving 10 bases between them. Germline V gene data show CDR1 as MNHEY and CDR2 as SVGAGI. The DNA for the CDR3 is TGTGCCAGCAGCGGGGGGAGATATAATTCACCCCTCCACTTT. The encoded protein is CASSGGRYNSPLHF.

The CDR3 DNA is TGTGCCAGCAGCCAAGTAGCGGGAGTTTCCGGGGAGCTGTTTTTT. Translation: CASSQVAGVSGELFF. The chain carries TRBV14 and TRBJ2-2, with 9 bases aligning to TRBD2. The ends lost 1 base at V and 6 bases at J; junction bases unmatched: 3. This CDR3 is built from 15 residues. The germline V gene has CDR1 SGHDN and CDR2 FVKESK.

This clone showed up just once. V gene TRBV6-1 combines with J gene TRBJ1-1; 7 nucleotides line up with TRBD1. This CDR3 comprises 14 residues. Germline CDR1 reads MNHNS; CDR2 reads SASEGT. J lost 7 bases, V lost 5 bases, and 10 bases had no gene match. CDR3 amino acids: CASSFSPRDSEAFF. In nucleotides, the CDR3 is TGTGCCAGCAGTTTTTCCCCCCGGGACAGTGAAGCTTTCTTT.

This chain links TRBV5-6 with TRBJ2-7, with D uncertain. The germline V and J ends were trimmed by 1 base and 0 bases, with 14 bases remaining between them. The CDR3 covers 16 residues. CDR1 and CDR2 from the germline V gene are SGHDT and YYEEEE. CDR3: CASSLPPGQSSYEQYF. Written as DNA, the CDR3 is TGTGCCAGCAGCTTGCCACCGGGCCAAAGCTCCTACGAGCAGTACTTC.

This clone was picked up many times. This rearrangement joins TRBV18 to TRBJ1-4, with unresolved D. Trimming removed 3 bases from V and 8 bases from J, with 7 bases in between. From germline, CDR1 is KGHSH and CDR2 LQKENI. The CDR3 extends over 12 amino acids. The CDR3 region is CASSPVGEKLFF. The CDR3 DNA is TGTGCCAGCTCACCCGTCGGCGAAAAACTGTTTTTT.

This clone has more than one count but fewer than ten. The rearrangement joins TRBV29-1 to TRBJ2-7; D gene unclear. The CDR3 extends over 14 amino acids. CDR1 is SQVTM, CDR2 ANQGSEA, per germline. Between the trimmed V and J ends, which lost 3 bases and 3 bases, there was a span of 15 bases. The CDR3 loop is CSVDGVDGNYEQYF. The CDR3 region has the DNA TGCAGCGTTGATGGCGTGGACGGTAACTACGAGCAGTACTTC.

The chain couples TRBV5-8 to TRBJ1-6; D gene uncertain. Trimming pared 7 bases from V and 0 bases from J, leaving 8 bases between. In germline, CDR1 is SGHTS, CDR2 YDEGEE. CDR3 length: 14 residues. The CDR3 coding sequence is TGTGCCAGCGGACCGAGCTCCTATAATTCACCCCTCCACTTT. Translation: CASGPSSYNSPLHF.

This clone turned up a few times. The CDR3 loop is CASSDGAAGQPQHF. The CDR3 DNA sequence: TGTGCCAGCAGTGACGGCGCGGCGGGGCAGCCCCAGCATTTT. The chain employs TRBV2 and TRBJ1-5; D is unresolved. Germline assignment: CDR1 SNHLY and CDR2 FYNNEI. Trimming removed 3 bases at V and 7 bases at J, with 13 bases between. The CDR3 is 14 residues long. The full variable domain, rest sourced from reference TRBV2 and TRBJ1-5, is EPEVTQTPSHQVTQMGQEVILRCVPISNHLYFYWYRQILGQKVEFLVSFYNNEISEKSEIFDDQFSVERPDGSNFTLKIRSTKLEDSAMYFCASSDGAAGQPQHFGDGTRLSIL.

In DNA, the CDR3 is TGTGCCAGCAGACGGGGGGCAGGGGAAAGGAATACGCAGTATTTT. Amino acids: CASRRGAGERNTQYF. This chain links TRBV7-2 with TRBJ2-3; D is possibly TRBD2 (7 bases). The V end lost 6 bases, the J end lost 7 bases, and 20 bases lay between the germline ends. Germline CDR1 and CDR2: SGHTA and FQGNSA. The CDR3 runs to 15 residues. The whole variable domain, remainder taken from reference TRBV7-2 and TRBJ2-3, is GAGVSQSPSNKVTEKGKDVELRCDPISGHTALYWYRQSLGQGLEFLIYFQGNSAPDKSGLPSDRFSAERTGGSVSTLTIQRTQQEDSAVYLCASRRGAGERNTQYFGPGTRLTVL.

The chain carries TRBV6-1 and TRBJ2-7; D is tentatively TRBD1 or TRBD2 (5 bases each). Germline CDR1 is MNHNS and CDR2 is SASEGT. The CDR3 spans 13 residues. V lost 7 bases and J lost 4, with 14 bases in between. CDR3 sequence: CASIGAWTYEQYF. DNA of the CDR3: TGTGCCAGCATTGGGGCTTGGACTTACGAGCAGTACTTC.

The chain couples TRBV2 to TRBJ2-3; 10 bases agree with TRBD1. CDR3 length: 14 residues. V shed 6 bases, J shed 3 bases, and the junction held 3 bases outside the gene matches. Germline V gene lookup returns CDR1 SNHLY and CDR2 FYNNEI. The CDR3 protein is CASRDRGGTDTQYF. Here the CDR3 DNA reads TGTGCCAGCAGGGACAGGGGGGGGACAGATACGCAGTATTTT. The full variable domain, completed using reference TRBV2 and TRBJ2-3, is EPEVTQTPSHQVTQMGQEVILRCVPISNHLYFYWYRQILGQKVEFLVSFYNNEISEKSEIFDDQFSVERPDGSNFTLKIRSTKLEDSAMYFCASRDRGGTDTQYFGPGTRLTVL.

V is TRBV30 and J is TRBJ1-2, with 9 bases fitting TRBD1. Trimming took 8 bases from V and 5 from J; bases not matched to a gene: 3. Germline V CDR1 and CDR2: GTSNPN, SVGIG (reference sequence). The CDR3 is made up of 11 amino acids. The CDR3 nucleotides are TGTGCCGTGACAGGGGGATATGGCTACACCTTC. Amino acids: CAVTGGYGYTF.

The chain recombines TRBV4-1 with TRBJ2-5, with D tentatively TRBD1 (6 bases). The CDR3 consists of 14 residues. V gave up 1 base and J gave up 3 bases, with 9 bases separating them. Germline-derived CDR1 and CDR2 are MGHRA and YSYEKL. CDR3 protein: CASSQAGDEETQYF. CDR3 bases: TGCGCCAGCAGCCAAGCAGGGGATGAAGAGACCCAGTACTTC.

The chain joins TRBV7-8 to TRBJ1-1, with D unclear. Germline loops: CDR1 SGHVS, CDR2 FQNEAQ. The V and J ends lost 5 bases and 8 bases respectively, with 12 bases between them. There are 12 residues in the CDR3. The CDR3 DNA is TGTGCCAGCAGCCTAGGGTCCGGGGAAGCTTTCTTT. Amino acid sequence: CASSLGSGEAFF. Combining the CDR3 with reference TRBV7-8 and TRBJ1-1 gives the whole variable domain GAGVSQSPRYKVAKRGQDVALRCDPISGHVSLFWYQQALGQGPEFLTYFQNEAQLDKSGLPSDRFFAERPEGSVSTLKIQRTQQEDSAVYLCASSLGSGEAFFGQGTRLTVV.

The chain has TRBV6-6 and TRBJ1-2, with a weak D call TRBD1 (5 bases). The V end lost 11 bases, the J end lost 8 bases, and 12 bases lay between the germline ends. Germline V gives CDR1 MNHNY, CDR2 SVGAGI (reference sequence). This CDR3 is built from 10 residues. DNA for the CDR3: TGTGCCTCGCAGGGTGACGGCTACACCTTC. It codes for CASQGDGYTF.

This chain connects TRBV5-1 to TRBJ2-5; D possibly corresponds to TRBD2 (6 bases). Germline CDR1 and CDR2: SGHRS and YFSETQ. There are 14 residues in the CDR3. V gave up 0 bases and J gave up 5 bases, with 11 bases separating them. The CDR3 region is CASSLGNGRETQYF. The CDR3 DNA is TGCGCCAGCAGCTTGGGGAATGGGAGGGAGACCCAGTACTTC.

J is TRBJ1-4 and V is TRBV5-1; D is unresolved. The CDR3 loop spans 14 amino acids. Germline-derived CDR1 and CDR2 are SGHRS and YFSETQ. V dropped 6 bases and J dropped 9 bases, with 18 bases sitting between them. DNA for the CDR3: TGCGCCAGCACCGCCGGTGGAATGGATCAAAAACTGTTTTTT. Translation gives CASTAGGMDQKLFF.

The genes are TRBV18 and TRBJ1-3; D uncertain. V lost 2 bases, J lost 3 bases, and 5 bases lay in between. Germline values: CDR1 KGHSH, CDR2 LQKENI. This CDR3 contains 13 residues. CDR3 sequence reads: CASSPSYGNTIYF. For the CDR3, the DNA is TGTGCCAGCTCACCAAGTTATGGAAACACCATATATTTT.

The rearrangement uses TRBV5-4 and TRBJ1-4; D gene uncertain. Trimming left V 3 bases short and J 1 base short, with 7 bases between. Germline V gene sequence: CDR1 SGHNT, CDR2 YYREEE (reference sequence). CDR3 size: 14 residues. CDR3 coding DNA: TGTGCCAGCAGCTATGGTTTAACTAATGAAAAACTGTTTTTT. Translation: CASSYGLTNEKLFF.

J is TRBJ2-1 and V is TRBV30; TRBD2 might be the D (7 bases). The CDR3 contains 13 residues. In germline, CDR1 is GTSNPN, CDR2 SVGIG (reference sequence). Trimming removed 8 bases at V and 10 bases at J, with 21 bases between. The CDR3 spells CAGRGAPSGEQFF. CDR3 bases: TGTGCCGGACGGGGGGCCCCTTCGGGAGAGCAGTTCTTC.

This chain connects TRBV30 to TRBJ1-1; 9 bases fit TRBD1. The CDR3 consists of 17 residues. Trimming took 2 bases from V and 1 from J; bases not matched to a gene: 11. Germline loops: CDR1 GTSNPN, CDR2 SVGIG (reference sequence). The CDR3 DNA reads TGTGCCTGGAGTATTGGAACAGGGGGCTATAAGAACACTGAAGCTTTCTTT. As protein: CAWSIGTGGYKNTEAFF.

This chain joins TRBV6-5 and TRBJ1-5, with TRBD1 as a possible D gene (6 bases). V was cut by 4 bases and J by 1 base, with 14 bases left in between. Germline CDR1 MNHEY, CDR2 SVGAGI. This CDR3 spans 16 amino acids. CDR3 sequence: CASSSTGPWSNQPQHF. As DNA, the CDR3 is TGTGCCAGCAGTTCTACAGGGCCTTGGAGCAATCAGCCCCAGCATTTT.

This clone was counted once. This chain uses TRBV5-6 with TRBJ2-5, with D possibly being TRBD1 (7 bases). The CDR3 extends over 14 amino acids. V lost 4 bases to trimming and J lost 12 bases, with 22 bases between them. Germline CDR1 SGHDT, CDR2 YYEEEE. The CDR3 reads CASSTGVGGTLEYF. In DNA form, the CDR3 reads TGTGCCAGCAGCACAGGGGTGGGGGGTACTCTCGAGTACTTC.

This clone was found a few times. The rearrangement links TRBV6-1 to TRBJ1-2; tentatively, D is TRBD1 (5 bases). V lost 5 bases, J lost 2 bases, and 12 bases lay in between. CDR3 length equals 14 residues. The germline CDR1 and CDR2 sequences are MNHNS and SASEGT. Here the CDR3 DNA reads TGTGCCAGCAGTAAACAGGATCAGAACTATGGCTACACCTTC. It encodes CASSKQDQNYGYTF.

J is TRBJ2-7 and V is TRBV18, with 7 bases identical to TRBD1. This CDR3 is 12 amino acids long. Germline-derived CDR1 and CDR2 are KGHSH and LQKENI. V gave up 6 bases and J gave up 7 bases; unmatched junction bases: 6. The CDR3 DNA reads as TGTGCCAGCTCGTACACAGGGGTGGAGCAGTACTTC. It specifies CASSYTGVEQYF.

V usage is TRBV18 and J usage is TRBJ1-1; D not certain. This CDR3 contains 15 residues. Trimming cost V 6 bases and J 0 bases, with 14 bases left between them. From germline, CDR1 is KGHSH and CDR2 LQKENI. CDR3 in DNA: TGTGCCAGCTCCTACAGCCCCGGGATGAACACTGAAGCTTTCTTT. This sequence encodes CASSYSPGMNTEAFF.

This clone was seen just once. This chain uses TRBV7-6 with TRBJ1-1; tentative D call: TRBD1 (5 bases). V gave up 7 bases and J gave up 2 bases, with 17 bases separating them. The length of the CDR3 is 15 residues. Germline V lookup: CDR1 SGHVS, CDR2 FNYEAQ. The CDR3 coding sequence is TGTGCCAGCACCCTCATGGCGGGGCTCAACACTGAAGCTTTCTTT. It is translated as CASTLMAGLNTEAFF.